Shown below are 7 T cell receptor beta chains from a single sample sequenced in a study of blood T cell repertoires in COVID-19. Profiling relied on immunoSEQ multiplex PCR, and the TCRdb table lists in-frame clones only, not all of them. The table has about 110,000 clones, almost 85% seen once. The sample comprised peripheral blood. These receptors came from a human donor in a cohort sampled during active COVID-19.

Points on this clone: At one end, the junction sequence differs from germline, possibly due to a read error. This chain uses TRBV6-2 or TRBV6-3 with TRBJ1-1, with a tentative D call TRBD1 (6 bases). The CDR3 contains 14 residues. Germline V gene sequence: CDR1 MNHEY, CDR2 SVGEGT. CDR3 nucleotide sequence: TGTGCCAGCAGCTACTCCTTAGGACAGCTAGAAGCTTTCTTT. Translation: CASSYSLGQLEAFF.

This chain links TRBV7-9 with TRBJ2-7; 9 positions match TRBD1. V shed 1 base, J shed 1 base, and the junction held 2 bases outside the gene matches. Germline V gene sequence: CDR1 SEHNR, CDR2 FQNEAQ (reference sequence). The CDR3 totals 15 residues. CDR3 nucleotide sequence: TGTGCCAGCAGCTTAGAACAGGGGGCTTCCTACGAGCAGTACTTC. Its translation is CASSLEQGASYEQYF.

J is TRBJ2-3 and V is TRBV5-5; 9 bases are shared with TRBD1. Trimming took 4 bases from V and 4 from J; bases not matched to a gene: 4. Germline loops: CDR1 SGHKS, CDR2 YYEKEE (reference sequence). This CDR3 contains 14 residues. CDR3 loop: CASSLQGAADTQYF. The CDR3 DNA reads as TGTGCCAGCAGCCTACAGGGGGCAGCAGATACGCAGTATTTT. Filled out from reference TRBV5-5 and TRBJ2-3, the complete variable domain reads DAGVTQSPTHLIKTRGQQVTLRCSPISGHKSVSWYQQVLGQGPQFIFQYYEKEERGRGNFPDRFSARQFPNYSSELNVNALLLGDSALYLCASSLQGAADTQYFGPGTRLTVL.

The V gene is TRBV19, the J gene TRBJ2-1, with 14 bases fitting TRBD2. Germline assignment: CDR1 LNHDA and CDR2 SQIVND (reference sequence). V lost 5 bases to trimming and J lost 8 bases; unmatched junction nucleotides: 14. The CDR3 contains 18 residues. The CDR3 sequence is CASSSGRLAGGPRDEQFF. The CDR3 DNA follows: TGTGCCAGTAGTTCGGGACGACTAGCGGGAGGGCCTAGGGATGAGCAGTTCTTC.

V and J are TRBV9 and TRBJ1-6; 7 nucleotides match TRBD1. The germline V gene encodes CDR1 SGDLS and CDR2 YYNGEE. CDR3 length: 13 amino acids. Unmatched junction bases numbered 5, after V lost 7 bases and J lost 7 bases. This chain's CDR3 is CASGAGGNSPLHF. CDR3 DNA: TGTGCCAGCGGGGCAGGGGGGAATTCACCCCTCCACTTT.

CDR3 residues: CASSTGGVTEAFF. The CDR3 DNA sequence: TGTGCCAGTAGTACAGGGGGCGTCACTGAAGCTTTCTTT. The gene calls are TRBV19 and TRBJ1-1, with TRBD1 matching 8 bases. The CDR3 runs to 13 residues. The germline V gene encodes CDR1 LNHDA and CDR2 SQIVND (reference sequence). V lost 4 bases to trimming and J lost 4 bases; unmatched junction nucleotides: 2.

CDR3 loop: CASSLMSGNTGELFF. The CDR3 DNA is TGTGCCAGCAGCTTGATGTCGGGGAACACCGGGGAGCTGTTTTTT. The V gene is TRBV7-9, the J gene TRBJ2-2; D remains unclear. V lost 3 bases, J lost 1 base, and 9 bases lay in between. Germline CDR1 is SEHNR and CDR2 is FQNEAQ (reference sequence). The CDR3 extends over 15 amino acids.